Described below is a single T cell receptor beta chain sequence and its context. Its antigen is unidentified. These data originate in a study of T-cell reconstitution after alpha-beta-depleted transplantation in children. Unique molecular identifiers featured in how the TCRbeta library was prepared. TCRdb re-analysed the PCR reads in MiXCR, keeping a single row per CDR3 protein. The sample holds about a million distinct CDR3 sequences, roughly 29% seen once. General observations from the study: T-cell counts and diversity were attributed mostly to newly produced T cells one year after transplant.

Trimming cost V 0 bases and J 1 base, with 6 bases left between them. The CDR3 length is 14 residues. Germline CDR1 is MNHEY and CDR2 is SVGAGI. The V and J genes are TRBV6-5 and TRBJ1-1; D not certain. The origin of this receptor is a boy under two years old who had a stem cell transplant for SCID, so the T cells may come from the graft donor. The sample consisted of PBMCs, mostly from graft donor cells, taken 360 days after TCRalphabeta/CD19-depleted stem cell transplant. The CDR3 loop is CASSYSIPNTEAFF. DNA for the CDR3: TGTGCCAGCAGTTACTCGATTCCGAACACTGAAGCTTTCTTT.